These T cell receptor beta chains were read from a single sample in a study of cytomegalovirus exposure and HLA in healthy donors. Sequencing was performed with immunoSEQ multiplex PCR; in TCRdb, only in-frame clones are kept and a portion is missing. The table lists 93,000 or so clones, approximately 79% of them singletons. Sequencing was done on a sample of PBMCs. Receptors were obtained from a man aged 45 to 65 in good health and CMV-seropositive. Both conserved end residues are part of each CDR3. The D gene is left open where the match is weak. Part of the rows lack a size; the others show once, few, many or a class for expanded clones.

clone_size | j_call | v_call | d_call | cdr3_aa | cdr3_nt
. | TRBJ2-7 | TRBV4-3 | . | CASSQESAVPGYEQYF | TGCGCCAGCAGCCAAGAATCGGCAGTTCCGGGGTACGAGCAGTACTTC
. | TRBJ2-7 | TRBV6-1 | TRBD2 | CASSSSGSSYEQYF | TGTGCCAGCAGTTCTAGCGGGAGCTCCTACGAGCAGTACTTC
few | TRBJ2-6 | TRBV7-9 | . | CASSETAPGANVLTF | TGTGCCAGCAGCGAGACAGCCCCTGGGGCCAACGTCCTGACTTTC
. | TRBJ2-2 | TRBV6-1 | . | CVSSIKTGTGELFF | TGTGTCAGCAGTATTAAGACAGGCACCGGGGAGCTGTTTTTT
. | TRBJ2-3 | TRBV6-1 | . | CASSEGGNRADTQYF | TGTGCCAGCAGTGAAGGAGGGAATAGGGCAGATACGCAGTATTTT
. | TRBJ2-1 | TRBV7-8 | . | CATSPRVYNEQFF | TGTGCCACCTCTCCGCGGGTGTACAATGAGCAGTTCTTC
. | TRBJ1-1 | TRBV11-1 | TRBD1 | CASSPGQGTPRAFF | TGTGCCAGCAGCCCTGGACAGGGGACCCCCAGGGCTTTCTTT
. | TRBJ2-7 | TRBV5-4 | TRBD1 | CASSLGYRGRVVGSPYEQYF | TGTGCCAGCAGCTTGGGCTACAGGGGGCGCGTGGTTGGGAGCCCCTACGAGCAGTACTTC
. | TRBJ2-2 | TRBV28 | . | CASRLGAPNTGELFF | TGTGCCAGCCGCCTGGGAGCCCCGAACACCGGGGAGCTGTTTTTT
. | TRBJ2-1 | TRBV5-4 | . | CASSHGGDVGEQFF | TGTGCCAGCAGCCATGGAGGGGATGTCGGTGAGCAGTTCTTC
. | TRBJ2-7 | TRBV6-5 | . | CASSVSGPAPYEQYF | TGTGCCAGCAGTGTTAGCGGTCCGGCCCCCTACGAGCAGTACTTC
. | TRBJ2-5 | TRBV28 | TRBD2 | CASSFPSNPGLAGRTQETQYF | TGTGCCAGCAGTTTTCCCTCCAACCCGGGACTAGCGGGCCGGACTCAAGAGACCCAGTACTTC
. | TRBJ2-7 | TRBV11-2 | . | CASSFITNPYEQYF | TGTGCCAGCAGCTTTATAACTAATCCCTACGAGCAGTACTTC
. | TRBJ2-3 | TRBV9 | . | CASSVGRDTQYF | TGTGCCAGCAGCGTAGGTCGTGATACGCAGTATTTT
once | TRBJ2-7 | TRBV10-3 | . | CDIRQAYEQYF | TGTGACATCAGACAGGCATACGAGCAGTACTTC
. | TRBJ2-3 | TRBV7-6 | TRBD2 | CASSLAAGRTDTQYF | TGTGCCAGCAGCTTAGCAGCGGGACGCACAGATACGCAGTATTTT
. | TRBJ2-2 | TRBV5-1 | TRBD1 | CASSRFGTGNTGELFF | TGCGCCAGCAGCCGTTTTGGGACAGGGAACACCGGGGAGCTGTTTTTT
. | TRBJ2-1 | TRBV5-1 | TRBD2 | CASQGLAGSSYNEQFF | TGCGCCAGCCAGGGACTAGCGGGAAGCTCCTACAATGAGCAGTTCTTC
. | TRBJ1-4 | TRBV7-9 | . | CSSSLTGSTNEKLFF | TGTTCCAGCAGTCTTACAGGTTCAACTAATGAAAAACTGTTTTTT
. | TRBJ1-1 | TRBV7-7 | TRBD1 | CASSKDRDTEAFF | TGTGCCAGCAGCAAGGACAGGGACACTGAAGCTTTCTTT
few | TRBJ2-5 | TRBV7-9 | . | CASSPEGPGTQYF | TGTGCCAGCAGCCCGGAGGGGCCGGGGACCCAGTACTTC
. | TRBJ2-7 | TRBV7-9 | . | CASSTDRPYEQYF | TGTGCCAGCAGCACCGACAGGCCCTACGAGCAGTACTTC
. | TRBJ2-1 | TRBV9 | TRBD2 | CASSVLAGNYNEQFF | TGTGCCAGCAGCGTACTAGCGGGAAACTACAATGAGCAGTTCTTC
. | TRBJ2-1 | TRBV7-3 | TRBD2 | CASSKGGTSGNEQFF | TGTGCCAGCAGCAAAGGTGGGACTAGCGGGAATGAGCAGTTCTTC
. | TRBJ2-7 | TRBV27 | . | CASSVSLWGPVYEQYF | TGTGCCAGCAGTGTATCTCTATGGGGGCCCGTTTACGAGCAGTACTTC
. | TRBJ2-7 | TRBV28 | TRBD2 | CASRGGRLYEQYF | TGTGCCAGCCGGGGGGGACGACTCTACGAGCAGTACTTC
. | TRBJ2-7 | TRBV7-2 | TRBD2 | CAVSETSGSYEQYF | TGTGCCGTCTCTGAGACTAGCGGTTCCTACGAGCAGTACTTC
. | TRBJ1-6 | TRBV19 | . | CASSIDLRRRNSPLHF | TGTGCCAGTAGTATAGATCTTCGCAGGAGGAATTCACCCCTCCACTTT
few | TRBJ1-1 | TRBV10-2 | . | CASSDLLFRGRTEAFF | TGCGCCAGCAGTGACCTGCTATTCAGAGGGCGCACTGAAGCTTTCTTT
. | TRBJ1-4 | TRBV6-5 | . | CASTGRKEKLFF | TGTGCCTCGACCGGGAGGAAGGAAAAACTGTTTTTT
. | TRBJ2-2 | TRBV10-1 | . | CASSELQGPPGELFF | TGCGCCAGCAGTGAGTTGCAGGGGCCTCCCGGGGAGCTGTTTTTT
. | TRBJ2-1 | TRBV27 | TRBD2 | CASSLIGTSGRAPNNEQFF | TGTGCCAGCAGTTTAATCGGGACTAGCGGGAGGGCCCCCAACAATGAGCAGTTCTTC
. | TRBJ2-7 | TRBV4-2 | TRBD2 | CASSQETAGDSYEQYF | TGTGCCAGCAGCCAAGAAACAGCGGGGGACTCCTACGAGCAGTACTTC
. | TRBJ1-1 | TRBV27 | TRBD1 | CASRSRGTTEAFF | TGTGCCAGCAGGTCCAGGGGGACCACTGAAGCTTTCTTT
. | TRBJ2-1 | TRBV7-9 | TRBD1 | CASSLGQGVSYNEQFF | TGTGCCAGCAGCTTAGGACAGGGGGTATCCTACAATGAGCAGTTCTTC
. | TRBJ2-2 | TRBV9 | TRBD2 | CASSASGRAFTGELFF | TGTGCCAGCAGCGCTAGCGGGAGGGCCTTCACCGGGGAGCTGTTTTTT
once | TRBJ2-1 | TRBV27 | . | CASSPRRNEQFF | TGTGCCAGCAGTCCTCGGCGGAATGAGCAGTTCTTC
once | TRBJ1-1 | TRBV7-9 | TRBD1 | CASRSTGDSTEAFF | TGTGCCAGCAGATCTACAGGGGATAGCACTGAAGCTTTCTTT
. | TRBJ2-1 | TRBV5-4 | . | CASELGPGSYNEQFF | TGTGCCAGCGAGCTAGGCCCTGGCTCCTACAATGAGCAGTTCTTC
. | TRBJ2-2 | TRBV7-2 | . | CASSERTGLPGGELFF | TGTGCCAGCAGCGAGCGGACGGGACTCCCTGGGGGGGAGCTGTTTTTT
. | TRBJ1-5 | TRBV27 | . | CASSLYGGGMSNQPQHF | TGTGCCAGCAGTTTATATGGTGGAGGGATGAGCAATCAGCCCCAGCATTTT
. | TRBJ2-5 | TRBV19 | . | CASSTDWSQETQYF | TGTGCCAGTAGTACGGACTGGAGCCAAGAGACCCAGTACTTC
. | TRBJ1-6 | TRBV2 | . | CASSGQASSYNSPLHF | TGTGCCAGCAGTGGACAGGCCAGCTCCTATAATTCACCCCTCCACTTT
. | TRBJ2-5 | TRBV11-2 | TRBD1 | CASSYGTGRGETQYF | TGTGCCAGCAGCTACGGGACAGGGAGGGGAGAGACCCAGTACTTC
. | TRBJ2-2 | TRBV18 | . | CASSPPGARGAGELFF | TGTGCCAGCTCACCACCGGGGGCTAGAGGCGCCGGGGAGCTGTTTTTT
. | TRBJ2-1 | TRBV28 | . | CASSPLYNEQFF | TGTGCCAGCAGTCCCCTCTACAATGAGCAGTTCTTC